These T cell receptor beta chains were read from a single sample in a study of persistence of HIV-infected CD4 T cells. Data came from immunoSEQ multiplex PCR; TCRdb stores just in-frame clones and leaves some out. The sample gives some 49,000 clones, about 90% of which show up once; 3.3% is in the top ten. These TCRs' antigens remain unknown. The sequenced sample was CD4+ T cells sorted from PBMCs after 18-hour stimulation, obtained from a patient who received antiretroviral therapy. Receptor source: an adult woman with HIV who was CMV-seropositive. The conserved cysteine and the conserved F or W are not part of the CDR3 here.

v_gene	j_gene	CDR3aa
TRBV6-5	TRBJ2-7	ASSYSGLAGIYEQY
TRBV5-3	TRBJ1-1	ARSLMFLGQGMRVANTEAF
TRBV5-1	TRBJ1-1	ASSLGPLNTEAF
TRBV5-1	TRBJ2-7	ASGTGGGYEQY
TRBV18	TRBJ2-7	ASSPQYEQY
TRBV10-3	TRBJ2-5	AISVVRTGRQETQY
TRBV7-9	TRBJ1-4	ASSFGTVNEKLF
TRBV29-1	TRBJ2-1	SVVRGLRNEQF
TRBV6-5	TRBJ2-5	ASSYQDGRETQY
TRBV7-3	TRBJ2-7	ASSFGGDPAEQY
TRBV27	TRBJ2-3	ASRLQGLGTDTQY
TRBV5-1	TRBJ2-5	ASSYRQGGETQY
TRBV7-2	TRBJ1-1	ASSLGPRDRVRTEAF
TRBV21-1	TRBJ1-1	ASSNRGTVNTEAF
TRBV19	TRBJ2-7	ASSTTHSYEQY
TRBV28	TRBJ1-1	ASIMNTEAF
TRBV7-2	TRBJ1-6	ASSLRPPGADSPLH
TRBV14	TRBJ2-3	ASSRRQQVQGTDTQY
TRBV5-6	TRBJ2-5	ASSLFNTQWETQY
TRBV7-8	TRBJ2-7	ASSRAYEQY
TRBV24-1	TRBJ1-1	ATSSDTSTEAF
TRBV28	TRBJ1-6	ASSPGPGYNSPLH
TRBV6-2/TRBV6-3	TRBJ2-7	ASSSSGIPYEQY
TRBV6-4	TRBJ2-6	ASSDSEDRVAPGANVLT
TRBV6-2/TRBV6-3	TRBJ2-5	ASSYSIRLAGGVQETQY
TRBV7-3	TRBJ2-2	ASSSLRSGELF
TRBV5-4	TRBJ1-1	ASSPGHAQPYTEAF
TRBV28	TRBJ1-4	ASSLGTYGGKLF
TRBV14	TRBJ1-3	ASSRHGPSSGNTIY
TRBV10-1	TRBJ1-4	ASSQGGGEKLF
TRBV15	TRBJ1-5	ATSRGGGGNQPQH
TRBV11-3	TRBJ2-7	ASSFSDAAEQY
TRBV7-9	TRBJ1-4	ASSLNEKLF
TRBV18	TRBJ1-2	ASSPQTGTGVGLGYT
TRBV5-1	TRBJ2-7	ASSSQTTRGDEQY
TRBV29-1	TRBJ2-7	SVRDREVGEQY
TRBV7-3	TRBJ2-3	ASSSSGGLYTQY
TRBV9	TRBJ2-7	ASSVVAETYEQY
TRBV18	TRBJ2-2	ASSVLRQGTELKGTGELF
TRBV24-1	TRBJ2-1	ATSDPLENEQF
TRBV29-1	TRBJ2-7	SVGPGGNPYEQY
TRBV15	TRBJ1-3	ATSRDAPNRGAGAGNTIY